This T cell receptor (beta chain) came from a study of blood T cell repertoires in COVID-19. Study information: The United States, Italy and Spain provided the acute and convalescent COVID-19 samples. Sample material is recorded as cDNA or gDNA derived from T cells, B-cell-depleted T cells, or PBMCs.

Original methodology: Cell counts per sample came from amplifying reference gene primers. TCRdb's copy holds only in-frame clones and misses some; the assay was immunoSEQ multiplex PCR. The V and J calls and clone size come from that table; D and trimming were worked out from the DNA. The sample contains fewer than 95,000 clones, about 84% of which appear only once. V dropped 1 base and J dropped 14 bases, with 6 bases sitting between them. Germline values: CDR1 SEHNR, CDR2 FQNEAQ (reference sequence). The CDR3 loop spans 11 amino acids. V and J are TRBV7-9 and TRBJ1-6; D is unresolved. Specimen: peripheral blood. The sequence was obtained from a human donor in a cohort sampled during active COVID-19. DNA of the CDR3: TGTGCCAGCAGCTTAGATTCTGCCCTCCACTTT. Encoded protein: CASSLDSALHF.